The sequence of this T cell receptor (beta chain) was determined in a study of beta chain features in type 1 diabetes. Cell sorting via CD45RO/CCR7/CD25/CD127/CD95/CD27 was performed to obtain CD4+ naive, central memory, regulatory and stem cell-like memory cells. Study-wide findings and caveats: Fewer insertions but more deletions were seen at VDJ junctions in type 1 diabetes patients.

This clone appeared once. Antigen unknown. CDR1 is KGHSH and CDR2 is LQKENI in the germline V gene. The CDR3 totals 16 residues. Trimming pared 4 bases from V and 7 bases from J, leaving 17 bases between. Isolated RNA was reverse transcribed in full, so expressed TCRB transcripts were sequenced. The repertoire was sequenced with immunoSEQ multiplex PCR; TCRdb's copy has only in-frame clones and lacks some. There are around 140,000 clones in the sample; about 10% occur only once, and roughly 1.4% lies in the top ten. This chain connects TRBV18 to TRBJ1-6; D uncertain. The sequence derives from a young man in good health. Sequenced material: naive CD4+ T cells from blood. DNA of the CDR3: TGTGCCAGCTCACTGGAGGGAGATGGGTACAATTCACCCCTCCACTTT. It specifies CASSLEGDGYNSPLHF.